This is a list of T cell receptor beta chains from one sample in a study of CD8+ T cells in alopecia areata. Only in-frame clones appear in the TCRdb table, and some are missing; sequencing was by immunoSEQ multiplex PCR. The sample lists about 120,000 clones, roughly 50% occurring once. The sample in question was CD8+ T cells sorted from blood, obtained at week 0. The source of these receptors is a human donor with alopecia areata. Both conserved end residues are part of each CDR3. Each record gives: V gene, CDR3 length, clone size, J gene, D gene, CDR3 protein, CDR3 DNA. A D gene is named only where the DNA matches it firmly. Rows may omit the clone size; those that give it use once, few, many or a size class.

TRBV9,15,NA,TRBJ1-5,TRBD1,CASSRGTGVGQPQHF,TGTGCCAGCAGTCGGGGGACAGGGGTAGGCCAGCCCCAGCATTTT
TRBV27,16,NA,TRBJ1-6,NA,CASSPGQWGHNSPLHF,TGTGCCAGCAGTCCCGGACAGTGGGGCCATAATTCACCCCTCCACTTT
TRBV5-6,13,NA,TRBJ1-3,NA,CASSLAVTDTIYF,TGTGCCAGCAGCTTGGCCGTGACGGACACCATATATTTT
TRBV5-6,14,NA,TRBJ2-7,TRBD1,CASSAGTGWYEQYF,TGTGCCAGCAGCGCCGGGACAGGGTGGTACGAGCAGTACTTC
TRBV5-6,14,NA,TRBJ2-4,NA,CASSLLQAGDIQYF,TGTGCCAGCAGCTTGCTCCAGGCTGGAGACATTCAGTACTTC
TRBV13,12,NA,TRBJ1-2,NA,CASSLYLDGYTF,TGTGCCAGCAGCTTATACCTGGATGGCTACACCTTC
TRBV6-6,10,NA,TRBJ2-5,NA,CASSHETQYF,TGTGCCAGCAGTCACGAGACCCAGTACTTC
TRBV29-1,15,once,TRBJ2-2,TRBD1,CSVEDSDRGSGELFF,TGCAGCGTTGAAGATTCAGACAGGGGGTCCGGGGAGCTGTTTTTT
TRBV29-1,13,once,TRBJ1-1,NA,CSVTPPKGTEAFF,TGCAGCGTCACCCCGCCCAAGGGGACTGAAGCTTTCTTT
TRBV11-2,15,NA,TRBJ2-1,TRBD2,CASSSSGNSYNEQFF,TGTGCCAGCAGCTCTAGCGGCAACTCCTACAATGAGCAGTTCTTC
TRBV13,14,NA,TRBJ1-1,NA,CASSPGRKNTEAFF,TGTGCCAGCAGCCCCGGACGGAAGAACACTGAAGCTTTCTTT
TRBV27,13,few,TRBJ2-2,NA,CASSLRYTGELFF,TGTGCCAGCAGTCTCCGATACACCGGGGAGCTGTTTTTT
TRBV19,14,NA,TRBJ2-5,NA,CASMDRFSDETQYF,TGTGCCAGTATGGATCGGTTTTCTGACGAGACCCAGTACTTC
TRBV13,13,NA,TRBJ1-1,NA,CASSPTENTEAFF,TGTGCCAGCAGCCCGACAGAAAACACTGAAGCTTTCTTT
TRBV7-2,13,NA,TRBJ2-2,NA,CASSSDNLGELFF,TGTGCCAGCAGCTCCGACAATCTCGGGGAGCTGTTTTTT
TRBV5-6,13,NA,TRBJ2-7,NA,CASSPAMTGEQYF,TGTGCCAGCAGCCCCGCGATGACTGGCGAGCAGTACTTC
TRBV29-1,13,NA,TRBJ2-5,NA,CSALRGGAETQYF,TGCAGCGCCCTGAGGGGGGGCGCGGAGACCCAGTACTTC
TRBV27,17,NA,TRBJ2-6,NA,CASSLSRGGSGANVLTF,TGTGCCAGCAGTTTATCTCGAGGGGGCTCTGGGGCCAACGTCCTGACTTTC
TRBV12-5,12,NA,TRBJ2-1,NA,CASALRGNEQFF,TGTGCTAGTGCCCTCAGGGGAAATGAGCAGTTCTTC
TRBV30,13,NA,TRBJ2-7,TRBD1,CAWNSGGSYEQYF,TGTGCCTGGAACTCAGGGGGATCCTACGAGCAGTACTTC